The TCR beta chain under discussion was sequenced for a study of blood T cell repertoires in COVID-19. On the study more broadly: In each case, the material was cDNA or gDNA derived from T cells, B-cell-depleted T cells, or PBMCs.

Data came from immunoSEQ multiplex PCR; TCRdb stores just in-frame clones and leaves some out. The top ten hold about 16% of the sample, which has about 17,000 clones, more than 75% seen once. The CDR3 is made up of 14 amino acids. The germline gives CDR1 SNHLY, CDR2 FYNNEI. J was trimmed by 9 bases and V by 2 bases; bases with no gene match: 6. Sequenced material: peripheral blood. The TCR originated in a human donor with active COVID-19. The donor label of this sample is uncertain. The genes are TRBV2 and TRBJ2-1, with TRBD1 matching 8 bases. DNA of the CDR3: TGTGCCAGCAGTGAATGGACAGGGAATGGTGAGCAGTTCTTC. This gives the protein CASSEWTGNGEQFF.